These T cell receptor beta chains were read from a single sample in a study of blood T cell repertoires in COVID-19. TCRdb keeps only in-frame clones here, not all; method: immunoSEQ multiplex PCR. The sample has under 200,000 clones, approximately 80% seen once. The specimen was peripheral blood. These receptors were taken from a woman aged 60-75 years with acute or convalescent COVID-19. CDR3s include the opening cysteine and the closing phenylalanine or tryptophan. D genes are given only for firm matches. Size is omitted from some rows. Given values are once, few, many or a class for expanded clones.

V gene	D gene	clone size	J gene	CDR3 DNA	CDR3 protein
TRBV7-3	-	-	TRBJ2-1	TGTGCCAGCAGCTTAGGGGGACTAGGGGGCGATGAGCAGTTCTTC	CASSLGGLGGDEQFF
TRBV28	-	-	TRBJ2-7	TGTGCCAGCAAAGAGGTTAGCTCCTACGAGCAGTACTTC	CASKEVSSYEQYF
TRBV11-2	TRBD1	-	TRBJ1-6	TGTGCCAGCAGCTTACTAGGGACAGGGGCCGAAGTCCTCCACTTT	CASSLLGTGAEVLHF
TRBV6-6	TRBD1	-	TRBJ1-5	TGTGCCAGCAGGAACGGACAGGGCGGCAATCAGCCCCAGCATTTT	CASRNGQGGNQPQHF
TRBV11-3	TRBD1	-	TRBJ2-5	TGTGCCAGCAGTTTATCCGAACGGACAGGCCTCCAAGAGACCCAGTACTTC	CASSLSERTGLQETQYF
TRBV20-1	TRBD2	-	TRBJ2-2	TGCAGTGCTAGTCGGACTAGCTCCAACACCGGGGAGCTGTTTTTT	CSASRTSSNTGELFF
TRBV2	TRBD1	-	TRBJ2-7	TGTGCCAGCAGTGATGGCAGGGGGCTGGTCGAGCAGTACTTC	CASSDGRGLVEQYF
TRBV18	-	-	TRBJ1-1	TGTGCCAGCTCACCACGAGGGGAGGGCACTGAAGCTTTCTTT	CASSPRGEGTEAFF
TRBV5-1	TRBD1	-	TRBJ1-1	TGCGCCAGCAGCCCCCGGGACAGAGTAACTCCTGAAGCTTTCTTT	CASSPRDRVTPEAFF
TRBV12-3/TRBV12-4	-	-	TRBJ2-5	TGTGCCAGCAGTTTAGAGAGGCCAGAGACCCAGTACTTC	CASSLERPETQYF
TRBV4-3	TRBD1	-	TRBJ1-4	TGCGCCAGCAGCCGGTCGCCGACAGGGGGGAATGAAAAACTGTTTTTT	CASSRSPTGGNEKLFF
TRBV18	-	-	TRBJ2-7	TGTGCCAGCTCACCAAGGGACTCAGCCGGGCAGTACTTC	CASSPRDSAGQYF
TRBV4-3	-	-	TRBJ2-3	TGCGCCAGCAGCCAAGCCCCCGGCACAGATACGCAGTATTTT	CASSQAPGTDTQYF
TRBV2	-	-	TRBJ2-7	TGTGCCAGCAGTTATGGACAGTCGAGCTCCTACGAGCAGTACTTC	CASSYGQSSSYEQYF
TRBV5-5	-	-	TRBJ1-2	TGTGCCAGCAGCTTGACAGTTCCTAACTATGGCTACACCTTC	CASSLTVPNYGYTF
TRBV6-5	TRBD1	-	TRBJ1-2	TGTGCCAGCAGTATTAACCGGGACAGTGGCGGTGGCTACACCTTC	CASSINRDSGGGYTF
TRBV3-1/TRBV3-2	-	-	TRBJ1-1	TGTGCCAGCAGCAGACAGGTGACAAACACTGAAGCTTTCTTT	CASSRQVTNTEAFF
TRBV7-2	TRBD1	-	TRBJ1-5	TGTGCCAGCAGCCCGACAGGGGGCCATCAGCCCCAGCATTTT	CASSPTGGHQPQHF
TRBV12-3/TRBV12-4	TRBD1	once	TRBJ1-3	TGTGCCAGCAGACCAGGGGGAGGAAACACCATATATTTT	CASRPGGGNTIYF
TRBV6-2/TRBV6-3	TRBD1	-	TRBJ1-4	TGTGCCAGCAGTTACTCGACCTGGACAGGGACTAAGGAAAAACTGTTTTTT	CASSYSTWTGTKEKLFF
TRBV11-2	TRBD1	-	TRBJ1-6	TGTGCCAGCGGTTGGACAGGGGGTAATTCACCCCTCCACTTT	CASGWTGGNSPLHF
TRBV29-1	TRBD1	few	TRBJ1-1	TGCAGCGTCAAACAGGGGGGAAACACTGAAGCTTTCTTT	CSVKQGGNTEAFF
TRBV30	-	-	TRBJ1-2	TGTGCCTCTGCTTCTACAGGTTCTGCCTATGGCTACACCTTC	CASASTGSAYGYTF
TRBV19	-	-	TRBJ1-2	TGTGCCAGTAGGGGAATTCAGGGTAACTATGGCTACACCTTC	CASRGIQGNYGYTF
TRBV18	-	-	TRBJ1-5	TGTGCCAGCTCACCGCCGGGAACTCTGGGCAATCAGCCCCAGCATTTT	CASSPPGTLGNQPQHF
TRBV12-3/TRBV12-4	-	-	TRBJ2-5	TGTGCCAGCAGCACAGCTACACAAGAGACCCAGTACTTC	CASSTATQETQYF
TRBV4-2	-	once	TRBJ1-5	TGTGCCAGCAGCCAAGATCGGGGGATAGGCAATCAGCCCCAGCATTTT	CASSQDRGIGNQPQHF
TRBV6-6	TRBD2	-	TRBJ2-7	TGTGCCAGCAGTCCGGGACTAGCGACCCACGAGCAGTACTTC	CASSPGLATHEQYF
TRBV18	TRBD1	-	TRBJ2-7	TGTGCCAGCTCACCACAGGGGGCGGTCTACGAGCAGTACTTC	CASSPQGAVYEQYF
TRBV30	-	-	TRBJ1-1	TGTGCCTGGACCCCCGGGGTGAACACTGAAGCTTTCTTT	CAWTPGVNTEAFF
TRBV6-4	TRBD1	-	TRBJ2-7	TGTGCCAGCAGTGGGCCGGGACAGGGGTTAATCGAGCAGTACTTC	CASSGPGQGLIEQYF
TRBV28	-	once	TRBJ1-2	TGTGCCAGCAGTCTTAACTATGGCTACACCTTC	CASSLNYGYTF
TRBV7-8	TRBD1	-	TRBJ1-1	TGTGCCAGCAGGGCGACAGGGGGCACTGAAGCTTTCTTT	CASRATGGTEAFF
TRBV13	-	-	TRBJ1-2	TGTGCCAGCAGCTTACGACTAGACTATGGCTACACCTTC	CASSLRLDYGYTF
TRBV6-5	TRBD1	-	TRBJ1-6	TGTGCCAGCAGTTCCCAGGGGGCCGGGAATTCACCCCTCCACTTT	CASSSQGAGNSPLHF
TRBV5-1	-	-	TRBJ2-2	TGCGCCAGCAGCTTGGGACTTTCGAACACCGGGGAGCTGTTTTTT	CASSLGLSNTGELFF
TRBV2	TRBD1	-	TRBJ1-2	TGTGCCAGCGCTACAGGGGTAGAAGGCTACACCTTC	CASATGVEGYTF
TRBV6-6	TRBD1	-	TRBJ1-1	TGTGCCAGCAGTTACCCGGGACAGAGAGGGACTGAAGCTTTCTTT	CASSYPGQRGTEAFF
TRBV2	TRBD2	-	TRBJ2-7	TGTGCCAGCAGAGCGGGGGGCCCCTATAACGAGCAGTACTTC	CASRAGGPYNEQYF
TRBV5-1	TRBD1	-	TRBJ2-1	TGCGCCAGCAGCCTCCGGACAGGGGAGAGTGAGCAGTTCTTC	CASSLRTGESEQFF
TRBV15	-	-	TRBJ1-2	TGTGCCACCAGCACAGGGATTTTAAACTATGGCTACACCTTC	CATSTGILNYGYTF
TRBV7-9	-	many	TRBJ2-1	TGTGCCAGCAGCTCCGGGACAAACCACAATGAGCAGTTCTTC	CASSSGTNHNEQFF
TRBV28	-	few	TRBJ1-3	TGTGCCACCTATAGAGGATCTTTCTCTGGAAACACCATATATTTT	CATYRGSFSGNTIYF
TRBV28	TRBD1	once	TRBJ1-2	TGTGCCAGCAGTGAGGACAGGGGGCGTCGGGGAGGCTATGGCTACACCTTC	CASSEDRGRRGGYGYTF
TRBV10-3	-	-	TRBJ2-1	TGTGCCGCCGGGGGGCCATCCTACAATGAGCAGTTCTTC	CAAGGPSYNEQFF
TRBV5-1	-	-	TRBJ1-5	TGCGCCCAAACTACGGGGACACCGAGCAATCAGCCCCAGCATTTT	CAQTTGTPSNQPQHF
TRBV19	-	-	TRBJ1-4	TGTGCCAGTAGTATGCAGGCAACTAATGAAAAACTGTTTTTT	CASSMQATNEKLFF
TRBV18	-	-	TRBJ2-3	TGTGCCAGCTCAAACGAGGATACGCAGTATTTT	CASSNEDTQYF
TRBV5-1	TRBD1	-	TRBJ1-1	TGCGCCAGCAGCGGGGAGGGACAGGTGAACACTGAAGCTTTCTTT	CASSGEGQVNTEAFF
TRBV12-5	-	-	TRBJ2-5	TGTGCTAGTGGTTTGGCATCTGGGGGGAGCGCGACCCAGTACTTC	CASGLASGGSATQYF
TRBV6-2/TRBV6-3	-	-	TRBJ1-1	TGTGCCAGCAGTTACTCGGCAAACACTGAAGCTTTCTTT	CASSYSANTEAFF
TRBV29-1	TRBD2	-	TRBJ2-3	TGCAGCGTTGAAGGGTCTAGCGGAAGCACAGATACGCAGTATTTT	CSVEGSSGSTDTQYF
TRBV30	-	-	TRBJ2-7	TGTGCCTGGAGTGTAGACAGGGACTTTTACTCGGGGGAGCAGTACTTC	CAWSVDRDFYSGEQYF
TRBV10-2	TRBD1	-	TRBJ1-2	TGCGCCAGCAGTGACCTAGACAGGGGGCTCGGCTACACCTTC	CASSDLDRGLGYTF
TRBV5-8	TRBD1	-	TRBJ1-5	TGTGCCAGCAGCCTTGGACAGGGGCAGCCCCAGCATTTT	CASSLGQGQPQHF